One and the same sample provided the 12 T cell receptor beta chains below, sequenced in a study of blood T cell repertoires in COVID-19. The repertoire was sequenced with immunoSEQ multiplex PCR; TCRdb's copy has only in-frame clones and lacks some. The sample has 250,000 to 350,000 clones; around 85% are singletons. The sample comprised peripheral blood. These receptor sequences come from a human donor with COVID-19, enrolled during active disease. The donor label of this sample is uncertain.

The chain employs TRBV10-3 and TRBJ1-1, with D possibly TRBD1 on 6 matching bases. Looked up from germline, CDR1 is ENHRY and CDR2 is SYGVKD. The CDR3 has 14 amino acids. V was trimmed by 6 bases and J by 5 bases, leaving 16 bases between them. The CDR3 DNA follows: TGTGCCATCAGCCTAAAGGGGGGAGGGACTGAAGCTTTCTTT. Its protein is CAISLKGGGTEAFF.

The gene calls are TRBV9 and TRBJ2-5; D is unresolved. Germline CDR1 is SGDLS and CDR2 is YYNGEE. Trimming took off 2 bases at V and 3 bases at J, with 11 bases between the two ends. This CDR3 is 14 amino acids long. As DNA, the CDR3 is TGTGCCAGCAGCGTGGGCCAGTTGGAAGAGACCCAGTACTTC. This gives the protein CASSVGQLEETQYF.

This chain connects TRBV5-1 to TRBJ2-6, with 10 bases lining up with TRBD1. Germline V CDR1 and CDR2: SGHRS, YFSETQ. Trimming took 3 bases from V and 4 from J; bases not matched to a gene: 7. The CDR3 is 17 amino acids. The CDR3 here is CASSSTGGVVGANVLTF. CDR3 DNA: TGCGCCAGCAGCTCGACAGGGGGCGTAGTCGGGGCCAACGTCCTGACTTTC.

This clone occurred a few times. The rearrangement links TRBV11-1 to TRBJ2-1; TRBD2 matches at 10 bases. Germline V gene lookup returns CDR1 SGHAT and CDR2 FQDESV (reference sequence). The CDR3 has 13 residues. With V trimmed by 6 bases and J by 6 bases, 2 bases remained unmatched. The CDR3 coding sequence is TGTGCCAGCAGTCTAGCGGGAGTCAATGAGCAGTTCTTC. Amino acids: CASSLAGVNEQFF. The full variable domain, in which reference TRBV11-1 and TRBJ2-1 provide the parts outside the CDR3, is EAEVAQSPRYKITEKSQAVAFWCDPISGHATLYWYRQILGQGPELLVQFQDESVVDDSQLPKDRFSAERLKGVDSTLKIQPAELGDSAMYLCASSLAGVNEQFFGPGTRLTVL.

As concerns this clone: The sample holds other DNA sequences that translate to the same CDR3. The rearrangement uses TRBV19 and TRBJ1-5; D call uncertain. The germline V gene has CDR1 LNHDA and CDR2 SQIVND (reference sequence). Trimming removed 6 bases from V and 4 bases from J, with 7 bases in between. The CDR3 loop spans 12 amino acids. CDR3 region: CASSSRNQPQHF. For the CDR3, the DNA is TGTGCCAGTAGCTCCAGGAATCAGCCCCAGCATTTT.

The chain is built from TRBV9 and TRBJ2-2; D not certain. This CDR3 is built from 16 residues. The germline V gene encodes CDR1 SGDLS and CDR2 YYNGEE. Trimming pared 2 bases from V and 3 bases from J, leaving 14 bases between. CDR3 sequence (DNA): TGTGCCAGCAGCGTTTCAGGTAATCGTGACACCGGGGAGCTGTTTTTT. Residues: CASSVSGNRDTGELFF.

CDR3 bases: TGTGCCACCAGCAGAGTCTGGACGGGATGGGGTTACGAGCAGTACTTC. Translating gives CATSRVWTGWGYEQYF. V is TRBV15 and J is TRBJ2-7, with D possibly matching TRBD2 (5 bases). The CDR3 is 16 amino acids. V dropped 1 base and J dropped 4 bases, with 17 bases sitting between them. Germline CDR1 LNHNV, CDR2 YYDKDF (reference sequence). The full variable domain, its missing parts supplied by reference TRBV15 and TRBJ2-7, is DAMVIQNPRYQVTQFGKPVTLSCSQTLNHNVMYWYQQKSSQAPKLLFHYYDKDFNNEADTPDNFQSRRPNTSFCFLDIRSPGLGDTAMYLCATSRVWTGWGYEQYFGPGTRLTVT.

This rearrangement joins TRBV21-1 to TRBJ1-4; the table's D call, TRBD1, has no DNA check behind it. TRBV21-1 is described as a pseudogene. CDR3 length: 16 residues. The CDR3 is CASSKRDRGTNEKLFF. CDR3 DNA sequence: TGTGCCAGCAGCAAACGAGACAGGGGCACTAATGAAAAACTGTTTTTT.

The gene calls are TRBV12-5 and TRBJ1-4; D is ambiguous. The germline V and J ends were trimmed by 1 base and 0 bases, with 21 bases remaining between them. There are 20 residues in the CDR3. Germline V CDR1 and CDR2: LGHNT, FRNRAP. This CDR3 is CASGLDGGGKIRPTNEKLFF. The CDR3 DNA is TGTGCTAGTGGTTTGGACGGAGGAGGAAAAATCAGGCCAACTAATGAAAAACTGTTTTTT.

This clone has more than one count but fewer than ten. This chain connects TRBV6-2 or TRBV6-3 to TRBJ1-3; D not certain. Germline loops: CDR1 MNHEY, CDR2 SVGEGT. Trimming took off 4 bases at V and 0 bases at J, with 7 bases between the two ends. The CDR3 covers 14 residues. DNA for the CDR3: TGTGCCAGCAGTTCCCTGTCCTCTGGAAACACCATATATTTT. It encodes CASSSLSSGNTIYF.

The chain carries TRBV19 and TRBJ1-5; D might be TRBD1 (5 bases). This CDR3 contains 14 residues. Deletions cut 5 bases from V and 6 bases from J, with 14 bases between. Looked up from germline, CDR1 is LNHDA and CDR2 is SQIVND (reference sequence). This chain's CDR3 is CASSGRGLGQPQHF. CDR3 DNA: TGTGCCAGTAGTGGAAGGGGTCTAGGTCAGCCCCAGCATTTT. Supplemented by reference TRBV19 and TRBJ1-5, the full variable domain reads DGGITQSPKYLFRKEGQNVTLSCEQNLNHDAMYWYRQDPGQGLRLIYYSQIVNDFQKGDIAEGYSVSREKKESFPLTVTSAQKNPTAFYLCASSGRGLGQPQHFGDGTRLSIL.

CDR3 sequence reads: CASSLTGFNYGYTF. CDR3 DNA sequence: TGCGCCAGCAGCTTGACCGGGTTTAACTATGGCTACACCTTC. V and J are TRBV5-1 and TRBJ1-2; D uncertain. The CDR3 is made up of 14 amino acids. The V end lost 1 base, the J end lost 1 base, and 8 bases lay between the germline ends. Germline lookup yields CDR1 SGHRS and CDR2 YFSETQ. The variable domain in full, completed from reference TRBV5-1 and TRBJ1-2, reads KAGVTQTPRYLIKTRGQQVTLSCSPISGHRSVSWYQQTPGQGLQFLFEYFSETQRNKGNFPGRFSGRQFSNSRSEMNVSTLELGDSALYLCASSLTGFNYGYTFGSGTRLTVV.